The present T cell receptor beta chain was sequenced within a study of T cell responses to AZD1222 COVID-19 vaccine (dated by TCRdb to the early 2020s). Turning to the overall study: A total of just over 230 trial participants underwent TCR sequencing, of whom under 220 had received two doses of AZD1222 and roughly 26 had received two doses of the MenACWY control vaccine. Trial participants were enrolled by age into subgroups of 18-55, 56-69 and 70-plus years, and about 150, 27 and 61 TCR-sequenced participants, respectively, were included in these subgroups. Summary of the overall study and its limitations: Spike-specific TCR breadth and depth rose significantly after two AZD1222 doses compared with day 0 and with MenACWY recipients. Epitopes outside the regions mutated in the B.1.351 and B.1.1.7 variants were reportedly recognized by nearly half of the unique spike-specific TCRs. The whole spike protein was spanned by vaccine-associated CD4 TCRs, and dominant responses were seen in regions 160-218 and 743-854. No day 14 peak-response samples were available, so repertoires were characterized only after the peak T cell response. Conclusions about previously exposed vaccinees are limited, since just five to seven AZD1222 recipients were seropositive for SARS-CoV-2 at baseline. Participants were mostly white British, with more females than males. The authors suggested clonal diversity may have been underestimated. The 56-69-year group was small, and its depth increase did not reach significance, likely because of low power.

As for this clone: No cognate antigen has been identified for it. It has no much larger one-base neighbor in the sample; base qualities were not kept.

From a lookup of the germline V gene, CDR1 and CDR2 are SGHRS and YFSETQ. The CDR3, from cysteine to phenylalanine, totals 15 residues. Only the CDR3 region is kept as DNA, spanning 45 bases read in frame from base 1. A distance of 14 bases separates the germline ends of V and J, which lose 0 bases and 5 bases respectively. The CDR3 regions of human TCRbeta chains were subjected to immunosequencing. Regarding the original processing steps: Repertoire TCRs were checked for matches against a reference library of SARS-CoV-2-specific TCRs that had been generated using the MIRA antigen-specificity platform. Breadth was defined as the fraction of unique TCRs that were SARS-CoV-2-associated, and depth was defined as the fraction of total T cells that were SARS-CoV-2-associated. Using the MIRA data, each spike-specific TCR was mapped to the spike region that the TCR reacts to and placed in a CD4 or CD8 class. Log10-transformed breadth and depth values were compared by one-way ANOVA with Sidak's multiple comparisons tests. TCRdb took over this immuneACCESS table, retaining in-frame rearrangements with V and J assigned. Such tables are incomplete; in checked studies, under half of the missing clones stem from an unresolved V gene, and the remainder is unexplained. From that table come the V and J calls and clone size; the DNA was used to work out D and trimming. Counted in this sample were tens of thousands of clones; 83% of them appeared once. About 6% of the sample is held by the ten biggest clonotypes.

The sample's time point label, in plain terms: about 28 days (+/-7) after the second vaccine dose. AZD1222 recipients with second doses at about 4 weeks or about 12 weeks were pooled, because spike-specific TCR depth and breadth did not differ between schedules. The vaccinee samples were drawn from two UK trials, COV001 and COV002, one of which was a single-blind randomized controlled phase 2/3 trial testing AZD1222 (ChAdOx1 nCoV-19) in healthy adults. For TCRbeta chain sequencing, PBMC samples were collected from trial participants at day 0 and at day 28 after the second dose. Here the chain combines TRBV5-1 and TRBJ1-2; the D gene is possibly TRBD1, with 5 bases matching. The receptor was isolated from an adult who received the AZD1222 COVID-19 vaccine. The sequences come from peripheral blood, collected 28 days after the second AZD1222 dose. CDR3 region: CASSLGDGHIYGYTF. The DNA sequence follows: TGCGCCAGCAGCTTGGGGGATGGACACATTTATGGCTACACCTTC.